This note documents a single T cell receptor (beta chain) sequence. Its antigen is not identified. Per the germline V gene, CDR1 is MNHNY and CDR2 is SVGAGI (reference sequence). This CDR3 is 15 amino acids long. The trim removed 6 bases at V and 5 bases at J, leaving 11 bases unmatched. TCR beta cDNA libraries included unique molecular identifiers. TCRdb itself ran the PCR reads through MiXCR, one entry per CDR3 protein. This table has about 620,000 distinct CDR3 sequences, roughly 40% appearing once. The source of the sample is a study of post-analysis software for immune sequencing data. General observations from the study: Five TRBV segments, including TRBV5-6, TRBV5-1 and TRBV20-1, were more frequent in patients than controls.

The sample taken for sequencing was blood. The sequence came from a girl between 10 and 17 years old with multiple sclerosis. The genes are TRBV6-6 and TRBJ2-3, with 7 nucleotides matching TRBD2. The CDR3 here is CASSKRGEGEDTQYF. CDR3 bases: TGTGCCAGCAGCAAACGGGGGGAGGGCGAAGATACGCAGTATTTT.